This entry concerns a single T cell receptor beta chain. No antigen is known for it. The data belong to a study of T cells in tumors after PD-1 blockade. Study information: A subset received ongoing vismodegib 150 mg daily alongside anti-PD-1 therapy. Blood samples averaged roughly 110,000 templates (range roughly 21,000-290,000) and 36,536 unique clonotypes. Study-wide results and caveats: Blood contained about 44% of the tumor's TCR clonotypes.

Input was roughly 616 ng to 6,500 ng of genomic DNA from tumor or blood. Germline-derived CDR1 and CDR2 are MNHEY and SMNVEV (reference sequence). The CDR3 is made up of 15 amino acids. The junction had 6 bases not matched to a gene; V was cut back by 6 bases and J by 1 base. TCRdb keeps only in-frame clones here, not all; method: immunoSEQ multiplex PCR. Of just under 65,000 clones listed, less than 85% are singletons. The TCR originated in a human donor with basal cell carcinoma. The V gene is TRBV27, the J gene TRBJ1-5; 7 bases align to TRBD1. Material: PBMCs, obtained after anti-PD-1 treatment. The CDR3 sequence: CASSPDRVSNQPQHF. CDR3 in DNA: TGTGCCAGCAGCCCCGACAGGGTGAGCAATCAGCCCCAGCATTTT.